This is a list of T cell receptor beta chains from one sample in a study of Ad26.COV2.S vaccination and SARS-CoV-2 variants. The assay was immunoSEQ multiplex PCR, and TCRdb's table has in-frame clones only and misses some. The sample lists 300,000 to 350,000 clones, around 89% occurring once. This material consisted of peripheral blood, taken in a trial of Ad26.COV2.S vaccine versus placebo. These receptors all stem from a person aged 18-60 years who received the Ad26.COV2.S COVID-19 vaccine or a placebo. Both conserved end residues are part of each CDR3. D genes are given only for firm matches. Only some rows state a clone size, as once, few, many or a class for expanded clones.

>TRBV9|-|TRBJ2-5|-
CASSLQGRFQETQYF
TGTGCCAGCAGCCTACAGGGACGGTTCCAAGAGACCCAGTACTTC
>TRBV15|-|TRBJ2-1|-
CATSRDRASVAYNEQFF
TGTGCCACCAGCAGAGATCGGGCGTCGGTGGCCTACAATGAGCAGTTCTTC
>TRBV11-2|-|TRBJ1-4|TRBD1
CASSLAGGSNEKLFF
TGTGCCAGCAGCTTAGCAGGGGGGTCTAATGAAAAACTGTTTTTT
>TRBV6-5|-|TRBJ1-1|TRBD1
CASRRQGAGTEAFF
TGTGCCAGCAGACGGCAGGGGGCCGGCACTGAAGCTTTCTTT
>TRBV6-2/TRBV6-3|-|TRBJ2-7|-
CASSYVPYEQYF
TGTGCCAGCAGTTACGTGCCCTACGAGCAGTACTTC
>TRBV5-1|-|TRBJ2-3|TRBD2
CASSTSGSLTDTQYF
TGCGCCAGCAGTACTAGCGGGAGTTTGACAGATACGCAGTATTTT
>TRBV5-1|few|TRBJ2-3|-
CASSFGATDTQYF
TGCGCCAGCAGCTTCGGGGCCACAGATACGCAGTATTTT
>TRBV14|-|TRBJ2-7|TRBD1
CASSQLGASGGPYEQYF
TGTGCCAGCAGCCAGCTGGGGGCTTCAGGGGGCCCCTACGAGCAGTACTTC
>TRBV9|-|TRBJ2-3|-
CASSVDGVGADTQYF
TGTGCCAGCAGCGTAGACGGAGTTGGGGCAGATACGCAGTATTTT
>TRBV5-1|-|TRBJ1-2|-
CASRLGEGPYGYTF
TGCGCCAGCAGACTGGGGGAGGGCCCCTATGGCTACACCTTC
>TRBV7-9|-|TRBJ2-2|TRBD1
CASSLKGQGSGELFF
TGTGCCAGCAGCTTAAAGGGACAGGGATCCGGGGAGCTGTTTTTT
>TRBV4-3|-|TRBJ1-4|-
CASSQDRAQGKLFF
TGCGCCAGCAGCCAAGACAGGGCTCAGGGAAAACTGTTTTTT
>TRBV19|-|TRBJ2-1|-
CASSIGTNPYNEQFF
TGTGCCAGTAGTATAGGGACAAATCCTTACAATGAGCAGTTCTTC
>TRBV28|-|TRBJ2-7|-
CASSSYYYSYEQYF
TGTGCCAGCAGTTCCTACTATTACTCCTACGAGCAGTACTTC
>TRBV14|-|TRBJ1-1|-
CASSQVMNTEAFF
TGTGCCAGCAGCCAAGTGATGAACACTGAAGCTTTCTTT
>TRBV19|-|TRBJ1-5|TRBD1
CASSNRDRGPSQPQHF
TGTGCCAGTAGTAACCGGGACAGGGGGCCCAGTCAGCCCCAGCATTTT
>TRBV5-1|-|TRBJ2-7|-
CASSLGGTNTYEQYF
TGCGCCAGCAGCTTGGGGGGGACAAATACCTACGAGCAGTACTTC
>TRBV7-2|-|TRBJ2-7|-
CASSSQGIHEQYF
TGTGCCAGCAGCTCACAGGGTATCCACGAGCAGTACTTC
>TRBV6-2/TRBV6-3|-|TRBJ2-7|TRBD1
CASSSPGTGDSYEQYF
TGTGCCAGCAGTTCACCCGGGACAGGGGACTCCTACGAGCAGTACTTC
>TRBV6-2/TRBV6-3|-|TRBJ2-1|-
CASSYGQGGHNEQFF
TGTGCCAGCAGTTACGGGCAGGGTGGGCACAATGAGCAGTTCTTC
>TRBV25-1|-|TRBJ2-1|TRBD1
CASSPRVGQGGDEQFF
TGTGCCAGCAGTCCTCGGGTAGGACAGGGTGGCGATGAGCAGTTCTTC
>TRBV12-3/TRBV12-4|-|TRBJ2-5|TRBD1
CASRRTGQETQYF
TGTGCCAGCAGAAGGACAGGACAAGAGACCCAGTACTTC
>TRBV15|-|TRBJ2-2|-
CATSRDGTNTGELFF
TGTGCCACCAGCAGAGACGGGACAAACACCGGGGAGCTGTTTTTT
>TRBV13|-|TRBJ1-2|-
CASSLGQGWYGYTF
TGTGCCAGCAGCTTAGGGCAGGGGTGGTATGGCTACACCTTC
>TRBV7-2|once|TRBJ2-5|TRBD2
CASSLAGSGGTKTQYF
TGTGCCAGCAGCTTAGCGGGTAGCGGGGGGACAAAGACCCAGTACTTC
>TRBV19|-|TRBJ2-6|-
CASKSSGANVLTF
TGTGCCAGTAAGAGCTCTGGGGCCAACGTCCTGACTTTC
>TRBV4-2|-|TRBJ2-3|-
CASSQEWESTDTQYF
TGTGCCAGCAGCCAAGAGTGGGAGAGCACAGATACGCAGTATTTT
>TRBV28|-|TRBJ1-5|-
CASRGRGGYQPQHF
TGTGCCAGCAGGGGACGGGGTGGATATCAGCCCCAGCATTTT
>TRBV7-2|-|TRBJ1-5|-
CASSLAGAQQPQHF
TGTGCCAGCAGCTTAGCAGGGGCCCAACAGCCCCAGCATTTT
>TRBV7-9|-|TRBJ2-3|TRBD1
CASSLGQGGTDTQYF
TGTGCCAGCAGCCTGGGACAGGGGGGGACAGATACGCAGTATTTT
>TRBV2|-|TRBJ2-5|-
CASSEARRFETQYF
TGTGCCAGCAGTGAAGCCCGCAGGTTTGAGACCCAGTACTTC
>TRBV19|-|TRBJ1-2|-
CASSIDAGSNYGYTF
TGTGCCAGTAGTATAGACGCAGGATCTAACTATGGCTACACCTTC
>TRBV30|-|TRBJ1-5|-
CAWSWQGNQPQHF
TGTGCCTGGAGTTGGCAGGGAAATCAGCCCCAGCATTTT
>TRBV27|-|TRBJ2-6|-
CASSLLNSGANVLTF
TGTGCCAGCAGTTTGCTAAACTCTGGGGCCAACGTCCTGACTTTC
>TRBV27|-|TRBJ2-1|-
CASLSSYNEQFF
TGTGCCAGCCTAAGCTCCTACAATGAGCAGTTCTTC
>TRBV4-1|-|TRBJ2-2|TRBD1
CASSQDREHTGELFF
TGCGCCAGCAGCCAGGACAGGGAACACACCGGGGAGCTGTTTTTT
>TRBV5-1|once|TRBJ2-1|TRBD2
CASAASSGSAREQFF
TGCGCCAGCGCCGCCTCCAGCGGGAGCGCCCGTGAGCAGTTCTTC
>TRBV2|-|TRBJ2-1|TRBD2
CASSDGTSEYNEQFF
TGTGCCAGCAGTGACGGGACTAGCGAATACAATGAGCAGTTCTTC
>TRBV21-1|once|TRBJ2-1|-
CASSKVGADGNEQFF
TGTGCCAGCAGCAAAGTTGGGGCAGATGGGAATGAGCAGTTCTTC
>TRBV2|-|TRBJ1-1|-
CASRPYFAEAFF
TGTGCCAGTAGACCCTACTTCGCTGAAGCTTTCTTT
>TRBV30|-|TRBJ2-5|TRBD1
CAWRVWTGGAETQYF
TGTGCCTGGAGGGTGTGGACAGGGGGCGCCGAGACCCAGTACTTC
>TRBV7-9|-|TRBJ2-7|-
CASSLSRTAAYEQYF
TGTGCCAGCAGCTTATCCCGGACAGCGGCCTACGAGCAGTACTTC
>TRBV7-9|-|TRBJ1-2|-
CASSLQGGYTF
TGTGCCAGCAGCTTACAGGGAGGCTACACCTTC
>TRBV28|-|TRBJ1-6|-
CASGEPLIMSPLHF
TGTGCCAGCGGGGAACCCCTCATTATGTCACCCCTCCACTTT
>TRBV11-2|-|TRBJ2-7|TRBD2
CASSFRLANEQYF
TGTGCCAGCAGCTTTCGACTAGCAAACGAGCAGTACTTC
>TRBV28|once|TRBJ2-7|-
CASSPDYEQYF
TGTGCCAGCAGCCCCGACTACGAGCAGTACTTC